Below, one T cell receptor beta chain is given with its context. V dropped 4 bases and J dropped 5 bases, with 17 bases sitting between them. CDR1 is MNHNS and CDR2 is SASEGT in the germline V gene. The CDR3 is 15 residues long. This entry is derived from a study of T cell changes during pregnancy in multiple sclerosis. Repertoires were generated with immunoSEQ multiplex PCR, while TCRdb's copy carries only in-frame clones and drops some. The table includes roughly 84,000 clones, 90% to 95% detected once. The TCR was taken from a female donor in good health, enrolled as a control in a pregnancy study. The chain employs TRBV6-1 and TRBJ1-1, with D unclear. The sequencing here drew on peripheral blood, taken in the third trimester of pregnancy. The CDR3 here is CASSAAAGTGTEAFF. The CDR3 DNA follows: TGTGCCAGCAGTGCCGCCGCAGGTACGGGGACTGAAGCTTTCTTT.